This T cell receptor beta chain is from a study of identifying expanded T cells in peripheral blood. The V gene lost 7 bases and the J gene lost 2 bases, with 11 bases spanning the gap. Looked up from germline, CDR1 is MNHNS and CDR2 is SASEGT. The CDR3 loop spans 13 amino acids. Sequencing was performed with immunoSEQ multiplex PCR; in TCRdb, only in-frame clones are kept and a portion is missing. Of about 91,000 clones listed, around 88% are singletons. This clone was counted a few times. The chain combines TRBV6-1 with TRBJ2-5; maybe TRBD2 (5 bases). Material: blood. The TCR originated in a person between 18 and 75 years old in good health. The CDR3 loop is CASTRAAQETQYF. CDR3 coding DNA: TGTGCCAGCACGAGGGCAGCTCAAGAGACCCAGTACTTC.